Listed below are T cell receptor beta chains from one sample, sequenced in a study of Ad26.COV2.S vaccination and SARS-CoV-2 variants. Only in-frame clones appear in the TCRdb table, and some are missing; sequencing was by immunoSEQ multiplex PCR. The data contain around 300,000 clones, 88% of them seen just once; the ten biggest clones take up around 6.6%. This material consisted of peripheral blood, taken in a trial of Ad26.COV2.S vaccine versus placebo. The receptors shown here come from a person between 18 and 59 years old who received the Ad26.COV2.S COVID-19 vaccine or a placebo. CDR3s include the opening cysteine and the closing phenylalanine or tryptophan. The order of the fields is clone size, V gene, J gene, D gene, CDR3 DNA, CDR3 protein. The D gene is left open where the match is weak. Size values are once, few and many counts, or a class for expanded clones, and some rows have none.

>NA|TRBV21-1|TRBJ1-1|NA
TGTGCCAGCATAAGGTCAGGGAGATCCGAAGCTTTCTTT
CASIRSGRSEAFF
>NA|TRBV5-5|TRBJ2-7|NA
TGTGCCAGCAGCTTGGCGCCAGGGGTATCCTACGAGCAGTACTTC
CASSLAPGVSYEQYF
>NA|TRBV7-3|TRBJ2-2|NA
TGTGCCAGCAGCTTAGGGACGAACACCGGGGAGCTGTTTTTT
CASSLGTNTGELFF
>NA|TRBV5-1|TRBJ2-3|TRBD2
TGCGCCAGCAGCTCAGCGGGGGGGCCGTCGGATACGCAGTATTTT
CASSSAGGPSDTQYF
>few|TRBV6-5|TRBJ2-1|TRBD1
TGTGCCAGCAGGACAGGGGCGAGAATCTACAATGAGCAGTTCTTC
CASRTGARIYNEQFF
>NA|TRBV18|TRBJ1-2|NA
TGTGCCAGCTCACCAGAGACAAGCTATGGCTACACCTTC
CASSPETSYGYTF
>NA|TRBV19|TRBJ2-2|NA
TGTGCCAGTAGTTCTGGGGGAGTCGGGGAGCTGTTTTTT
CASSSGGVGELFF
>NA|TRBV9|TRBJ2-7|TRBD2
TGTGCCAGCAGCGTAGAACCTAGCGGGGGGTCCTACGAGCAGTACTTC
CASSVEPSGGSYEQYF
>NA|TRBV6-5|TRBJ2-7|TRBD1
TGTGCCAGCAGTTCGGGACAGAGGGCCTACGAGCAGTACTTC
CASSSGQRAYEQYF
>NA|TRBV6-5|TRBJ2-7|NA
TGTGCCAGCAGGGGCCCCACCTACGAGCAGTACTTC
CASRGPTYEQYF
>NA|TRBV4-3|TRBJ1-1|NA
TGCGCCAGCAGCCAAGATGAGGGATCGAGCACTGAAGCTTTCTTT
CASSQDEGSSTEAFF
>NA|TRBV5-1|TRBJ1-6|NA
TGCGCCAGCAGGCCGGCAGCGGATAATTCACCCCTCCACTTT
CASRPAADNSPLHF
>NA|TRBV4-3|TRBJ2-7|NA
TGCGCCAGCAGCCAGAATAGGCAATCCTACGAGCAGTACTTC
CASSQNRQSYEQYF
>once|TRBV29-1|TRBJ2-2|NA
TGCAGCGCCTCCTCTTGGGTCGGGGAGCTGTTTTTT
CSASSWVGELFF
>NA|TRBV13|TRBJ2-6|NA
TGTGCCAGCAGCTTTCCGTATTCAACCACCTCTGGGGCCAACGTCCTGACTTTC
CASSFPYSTTSGANVLTF
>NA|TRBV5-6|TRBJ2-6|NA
TGTGCCAGCAGCTTTTCTCCAGGGGCTGGGGCCAACGTCCTGACTTTC
CASSFSPGAGANVLTF
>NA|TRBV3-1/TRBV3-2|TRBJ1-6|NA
TGTGCCAGCAGCCAATCGTATGATTCACCCCTCCACTTT
CASSQSYDSPLHF
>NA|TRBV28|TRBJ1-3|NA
TGTGCCAGCACCTCGCGATACAGATTTGGAAACACCATATATTTT
CASTSRYRFGNTIYF
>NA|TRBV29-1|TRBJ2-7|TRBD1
TGCAGCGTTCCCGGGACAGGGATCTACGAGCAGTACTTC
CSVPGTGIYEQYF
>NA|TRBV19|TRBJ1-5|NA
TGTGCCAGTAGTATAGTTGGGATTTATCAGCCCCAGCATTTT
CASSIVGIYQPQHF
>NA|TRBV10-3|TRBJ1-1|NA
TGTGCCATCAGTCCGGGCCAAGAGAACACTGAAGCTTTCTTT
CAISPGQENTEAFF
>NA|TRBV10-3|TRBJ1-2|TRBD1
TGTGCCATCAGTGAGTCGATGGGACAGGGTACCTATGGCTACACCTTC
CAISESMGQGTYGYTF
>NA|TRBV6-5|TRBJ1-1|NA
TGTGCCAGCAGGAATACTATGAACACTGAAGCTTTCTTT
CASRNTMNTEAFF
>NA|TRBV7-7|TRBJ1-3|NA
TGTGCCAGCAGCTTATACCCTCGGGGAGACTCTGGAAACACCATATATTTT
CASSLYPRGDSGNTIYF
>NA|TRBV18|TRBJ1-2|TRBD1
TGTGCCAGCTCACCCTCGGACAGGGGCCGTGGCTACACCTTC
CASSPSDRGRGYTF
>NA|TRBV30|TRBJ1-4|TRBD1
TGTGCCTGGAGTCCCGGGACAGGGCGGGGAAAACTGTTTTTT
CAWSPGTGRGKLFF
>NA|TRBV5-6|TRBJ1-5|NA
TGTGCCAGCAGCTTGAAGAGCTCTGGGGGACATAACAATCAGCCCCAGCATTTT
CASSLKSSGGHNNQPQHF
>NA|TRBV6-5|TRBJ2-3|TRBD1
TGTGCCAGCAGTCGACAGGGGGATAATACAGATACGCAGTATTTT
CASSRQGDNTDTQYF
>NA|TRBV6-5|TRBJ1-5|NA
TGTGCCAGCAACTCGGTCAGGGGCCCCCAGCATTTT
CASNSVRGPQHF
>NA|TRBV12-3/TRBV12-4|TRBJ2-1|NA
TGTGCCAGCAGGGTATCAGACAATGAGCAGTTCTTC
CASRVSDNEQFF
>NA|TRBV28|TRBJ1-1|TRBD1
TGTGCCAGCAACGAACAGGGACAGGAAGCTTTCTTT
CASNEQGQEAFF
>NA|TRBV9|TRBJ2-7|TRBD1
TGTGCCAGCAGCGGAAGACAGGGTGGGAACGAGCAGTACTTC
CASSGRQGGNEQYF
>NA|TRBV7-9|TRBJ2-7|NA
TGTGCCAGCAGCTTAGGGCACCTCTACGAGCAGTACTTC
CASSLGHLYEQYF
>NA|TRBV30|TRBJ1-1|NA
TGTGCCTGGATTGGCCTGGGCAGACACACTGAAGCTTTCTTT
CAWIGLGRHTEAFF
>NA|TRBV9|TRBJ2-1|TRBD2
TGTGCCAGCAGCGTAGGAGGAGGCGGGAGGTACAATGAGCAGTTCTTC
CASSVGGGGRYNEQFF
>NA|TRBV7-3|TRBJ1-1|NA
TGTGCCAGCAGGACGGAGGTGAACACTGAAGCTTTCTTT
CASRTEVNTEAFF
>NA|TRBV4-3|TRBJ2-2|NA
TGCGCCAGCAGCCAAGTACTGGGGGACACCGGGGAGCTGTTTTTT
CASSQVLGDTGELFF
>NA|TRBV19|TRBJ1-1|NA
TGTGCCAGTACTGAGATCCGGGACACTGAAGCTTTCTTT
CASTEIRDTEAFF
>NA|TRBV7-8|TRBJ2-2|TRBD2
TGTGCCAGCAGCCAACAGCGGGGGTTGGGCACCGGGGAGCTGTTTTTT
CASSQQRGLGTGELFF
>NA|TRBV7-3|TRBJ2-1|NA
TGTGCCAGCAGCTTAATCAGGTGGGATGAGCAGTTCTTC
CASSLIRWDEQFF
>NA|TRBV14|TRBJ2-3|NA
TGTGCCAGCAGCCAAGTGCGACGAGATACGCAGTATTTT
CASSQVRRDTQYF
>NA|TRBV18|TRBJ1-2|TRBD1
TGTGCCAGCTCACAATTTCCTGGACAGGGGAACTATGGCTACACCTTC
CASSQFPGQGNYGYTF
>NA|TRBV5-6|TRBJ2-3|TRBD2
TGTGCCAGCAAGGTCTGGAGCGGGCGGGAGGGCCGGACAGATACGCAGTATTTT
CASKVWSGREGRTDTQYF
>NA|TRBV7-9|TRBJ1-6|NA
TGTGCCAGCAGCCCAGGTAGCTCAGGGAGGGTTAATTCACCCCTCCACTTT
CASSPGSSGRVNSPLHF
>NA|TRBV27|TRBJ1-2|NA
TGTGCCAGCAGTCTCGGACACACCTATGGCTACACCTTC
CASSLGHTYGYTF
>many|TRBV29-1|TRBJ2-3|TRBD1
TGCAGCGTTTCTGGGACAGGGGCTGGAGATACGCAGTATTTT
CSVSGTGAGDTQYF
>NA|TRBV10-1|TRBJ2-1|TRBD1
TGCGCCAGCAGTTTGACCGGGACAGGGGACGATGAGCAGTTCTTC
CASSLTGTGDDEQFF
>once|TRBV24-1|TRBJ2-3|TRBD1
TGTGCCACCAGTGACCCAGGGGGTAGCACAGATACGCAGTATTTT
CATSDPGGSTDTQYF
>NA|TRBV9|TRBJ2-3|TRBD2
TGTGCCAGCAGCGTCAGAACTAGCGAGAGAGCACGGGGGGCAGATACGCAGTATTTT
CASSVRTSERARGADTQYF
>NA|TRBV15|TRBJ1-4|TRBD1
TGTGCCACCAGTCGGGACAGAAATGAAAAACTGTTTTTT
CATSRDRNEKLFF